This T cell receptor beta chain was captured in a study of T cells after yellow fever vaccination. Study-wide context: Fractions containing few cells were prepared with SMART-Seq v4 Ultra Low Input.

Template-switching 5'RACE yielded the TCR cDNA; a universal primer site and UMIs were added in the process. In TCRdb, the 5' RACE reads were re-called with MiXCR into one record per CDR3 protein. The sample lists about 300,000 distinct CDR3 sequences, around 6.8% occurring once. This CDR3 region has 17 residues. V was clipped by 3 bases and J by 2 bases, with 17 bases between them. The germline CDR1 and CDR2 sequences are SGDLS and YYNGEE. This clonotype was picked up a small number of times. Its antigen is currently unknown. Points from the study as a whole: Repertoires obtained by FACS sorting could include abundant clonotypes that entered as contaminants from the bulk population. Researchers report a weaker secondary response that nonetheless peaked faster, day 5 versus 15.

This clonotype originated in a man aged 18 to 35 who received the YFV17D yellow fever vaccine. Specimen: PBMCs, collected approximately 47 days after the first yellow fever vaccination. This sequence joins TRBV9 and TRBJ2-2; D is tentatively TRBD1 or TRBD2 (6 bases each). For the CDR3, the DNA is TGTGCCAGCAGCGGACACCTGGGGGGACATAACACCGGGGAGCTGTTTTTT. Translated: CASSGHLGGHNTGELFF.